This entry is about one T cell receptor beta chain. The antigen it binds to is not known. No base qualities exist here, and no much larger clone lies one base off it. This specimen comes from a study of control samples from healthy donors and cancer patients (dated by TCRdb to about 2020). The CDR3 holds 14 amino acids from the cysteine to the phenylalanine. The retained sequence is limited to the CDR3, 42 bases, with the frame set at the first base. V was cut back by 0 bases and J by 0 bases, leaving a gap of 8 bases between them. According to the germline V gene (reference sequence), CDR1 reads GTSNPN and CDR2 reads SVGIG. Libraries were made using the immunoSEQ multiplex PCR assay. The clones in this table, taken by TCRdb from immuneACCESS, are in-frame only. Not every clone is retained; where verified, under half of the shortfall comes from an unresolved V gene, and the cause of the rest is unknown. For this sample the table gives about 130,000 clones, of which approximately 92% were detected only once. The ten largest make up around 0.52% of the sample.

The receptor was derived from a man older than 75 with head and neck cancer. Material: PBMCs. Here the chain combines TRBV30 and TRBJ1-1, and the D gene may be TRBD1, 6 bases matching. CDR3 protein: CAWSVQGLNTEAFF. The DNA sequence is given as TGTGCCTGGAGTGTCCAGGGGTTGAACACTGAAGCTTTCTTT.